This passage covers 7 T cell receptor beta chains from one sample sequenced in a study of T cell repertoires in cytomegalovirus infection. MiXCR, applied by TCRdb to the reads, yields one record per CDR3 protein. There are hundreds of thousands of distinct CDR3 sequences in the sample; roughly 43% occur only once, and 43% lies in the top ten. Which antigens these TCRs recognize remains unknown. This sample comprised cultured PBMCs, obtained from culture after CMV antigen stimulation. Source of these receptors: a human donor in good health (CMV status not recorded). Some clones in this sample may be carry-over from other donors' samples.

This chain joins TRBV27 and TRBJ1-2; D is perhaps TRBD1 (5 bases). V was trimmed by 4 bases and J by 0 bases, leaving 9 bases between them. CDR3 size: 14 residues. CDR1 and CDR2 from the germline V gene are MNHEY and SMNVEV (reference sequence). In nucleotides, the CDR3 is TGTGCCAGCAGTTCGGGGGGACCTAACTATGGCTACACCTTC. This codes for CASSSGGPNYGYTF.

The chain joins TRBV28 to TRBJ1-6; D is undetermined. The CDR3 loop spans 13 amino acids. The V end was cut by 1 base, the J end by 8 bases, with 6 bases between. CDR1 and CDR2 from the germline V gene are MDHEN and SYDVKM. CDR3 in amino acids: CASSLFGDSPLHF. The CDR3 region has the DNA TGTGCCAGCAGTTTATTTGGGGATTCACCCCTCCACTTT.

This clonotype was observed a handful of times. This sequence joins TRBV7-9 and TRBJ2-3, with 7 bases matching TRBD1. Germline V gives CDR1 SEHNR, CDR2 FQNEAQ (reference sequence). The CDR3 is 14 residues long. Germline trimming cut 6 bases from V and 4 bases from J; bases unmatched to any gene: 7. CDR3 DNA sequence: TGTGCCAGCAGGACCGGGACAGCCTCAGATACGCAGTATTTT. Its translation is CASRTGTASDTQYF.

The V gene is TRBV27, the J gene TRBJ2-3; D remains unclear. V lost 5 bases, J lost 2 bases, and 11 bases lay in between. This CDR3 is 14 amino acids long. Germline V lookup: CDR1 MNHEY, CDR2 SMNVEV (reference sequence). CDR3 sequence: CASSPHGHTDTQYF. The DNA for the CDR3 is TGTGCCAGCAGTCCCCACGGCCACACAGATACGCAGTATTTT.

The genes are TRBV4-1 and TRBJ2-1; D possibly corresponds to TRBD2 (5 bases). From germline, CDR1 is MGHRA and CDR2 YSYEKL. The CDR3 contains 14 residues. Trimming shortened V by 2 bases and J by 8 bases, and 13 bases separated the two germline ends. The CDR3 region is CASSQSRGGYEQFF. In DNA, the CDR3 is TGCGCCAGCAGCCAATCCCGAGGCGGGTATGAGCAGTTCTTC.

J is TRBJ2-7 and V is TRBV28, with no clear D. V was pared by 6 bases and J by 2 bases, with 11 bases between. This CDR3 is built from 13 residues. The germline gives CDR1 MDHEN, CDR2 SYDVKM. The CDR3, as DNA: TGTGCCAGCAGACCCGGACCTGCCTACGAGCAGTACTTC. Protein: CASRPGPAYEQYF.

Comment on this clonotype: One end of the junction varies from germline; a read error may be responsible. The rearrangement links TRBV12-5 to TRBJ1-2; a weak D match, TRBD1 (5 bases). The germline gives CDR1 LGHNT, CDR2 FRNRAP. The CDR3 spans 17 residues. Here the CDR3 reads CASGLVVAGIANFGYTF. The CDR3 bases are TGTGCTAGTGGTTTGGTAGTGGCAGGGATCGCTAACTTTGGCTACACCTTC. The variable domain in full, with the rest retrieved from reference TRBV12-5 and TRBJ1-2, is DARVTQTPRHKVTEMGQEVTMRCQPILGHNTVFWYRQTMMQGLELLAYFRNRAPLDDSGMPKDRFSAEMPDATLATLKIQPSEPRDSAVYFCASGLVVAGIANFGYTFGSGTRLTVV.